Listed below are T cell receptor beta chains from one sample, sequenced in a study of regulatory T cells in long-lasting Graves disease. TCRdb ran MiXCR on the multiplex PCR reads and lists one entry per CDR3 protein. Of hundreds of thousands of distinct CDR3 sequences in the sample, 15% to 20% were seen once. This sample was shared with a second study, whose subject was T cells in Graves' hyperthyroidism and ophthalmopathy.

The material sequenced was peripheral blood mononuclear cells (PBMCs), taken at new diagnosis, from a patient treated with antithyroid drugs. These TCRs come from a woman aged 35-65 years with Graves disease. Both conserved end residues are part of each CDR3. Fields, in order: D gene, J gene, V gene, clone size, CDR3 protein, CDR3 DNA. D genes are given only for firm matches. Not every row has a clone size; where given, it reads once, few, many or a size class.

d_gene: -; j_gene: TRBJ1-1; v_gene: TRBV7-2; abundance: few; CDR3aa: CASSLRSRAGSPNTEAFF; CDR3nt: TGTGCCAGCAGCTTACGGTCAAGGGCAGGATCCCCGAACACTGAAGCTTTCTTT
d_gene: TRBD1; j_gene: TRBJ1-5; v_gene: TRBV19; abundance: few; CDR3aa: CASSLGQYPNQPQHF; CDR3nt: TGTGCCAGTAGTCTGGGACAGTACCCCAATCAGCCCCAGCATTTT
d_gene: -; j_gene: TRBJ2-5; v_gene: TRBV20-1; abundance: many; CDR3aa: CSARGTSKETQYF; CDR3nt: TGCAGTGCTAGGGGGACATCGAAAGAGACCCAGTACTTC
d_gene: -; j_gene: TRBJ2-3; v_gene: TRBV6-1; abundance: -; CDR3aa: CASMPWEVITDTQYF; CDR3nt: TGTGCCAGCATGCCTTGGGAGGTAATTACAGATACGCAGTATTTT
d_gene: -; j_gene: TRBJ2-4; v_gene: TRBV12-3/TRBV12-4; abundance: many; CDR3aa: CASSLGQENIQYF; CDR3nt: TGTGCCAGCAGTTTAGGACAGGAAAACATTCAGTACTTC
d_gene: -; j_gene: TRBJ2-7; v_gene: TRBV3-1; abundance: many; CDR3aa: CASSYGREQYF; CDR3nt: TGTGCCAGCAGCTATGGGAGGGAGCAGTACTTC
d_gene: -; j_gene: TRBJ1-2; v_gene: TRBV15; abundance: -; CDR3aa: CATSRDPEGGYYGYTF; CDR3nt: TGTGCCACCAGCAGAGACCCTGAAGGGGGGTACTATGGCTACACCTTC
d_gene: -; j_gene: TRBJ2-4; v_gene: TRBV13; abundance: many; CDR3aa: CASSLGVTKNIQYF; CDR3nt: TGTGCCAGCAGCTTAGGAGTAACCAAAAACATTCAGTACTTC
d_gene: -; j_gene: TRBJ2-5; v_gene: TRBV28; abundance: -; CDR3aa: CASSPGGGGFTETQYF; CDR3nt: TGTGCCAGCAGCCCAGGTGGGGGGGGCTTTACAGAGACCCAGTACTTC
d_gene: -; j_gene: TRBJ1-2; v_gene: TRBV30; abundance: many; CDR3aa: CAWTRSPTYGYTF; CDR3nt: TGTGCCTGGACCAGGTCCCCTACCTATGGCTACACCTTC
d_gene: TRBD1; j_gene: TRBJ2-3; v_gene: TRBV10-2; abundance: -; CDR3aa: CASGTGMMDTQYF; CDR3nt: TGCGCCAGCGGGACAGGGATGATGGATACGCAGTATTTT
d_gene: TRBD2; j_gene: TRBJ2-7; v_gene: TRBV30; abundance: few; CDR3aa: CAWSVGLAIDEQYF; CDR3nt: TGTGCCTGGAGTGTCGGACTAGCGATCGACGAGCAGTACTTC
d_gene: -; j_gene: TRBJ1-6; v_gene: TRBV2; abundance: many; CDR3aa: CATTIAPNSPLHF; CDR3nt: TGTGCCACCACCATAGCTCCTAATTCACCCCTCCACTTT
d_gene: -; j_gene: TRBJ1-6; v_gene: TRBV3-1; abundance: -; CDR3aa: CASSQAGGHSPLHF; CDR3nt: TGTGCCAGCAGCCAAGCGGGGGGACATTCACCCCTCCACTTT
d_gene: -; j_gene: TRBJ1-2; v_gene: TRBV18; abundance: many; CDR3aa: CASSPPTGGYTF; CDR3nt: TGTGCCAGCTCACCACCTACGGGAGGCTACACCTTC
d_gene: TRBD2; j_gene: TRBJ2-3; v_gene: TRBV29-1; abundance: few; CDR3aa: CSVDRTPGLAGDTQYF; CDR3nt: TGCAGCGTTGACAGGACTCCGGGACTAGCGGGAGATACGCAGTATTTT
d_gene: TRBD2; j_gene: TRBJ2-5; v_gene: TRBV2; abundance: many; CDR3aa: CASRLAGGQETQYF; CDR3nt: TGTGCCAGCAGACTAGCGGGGGGACAAGAGACCCAGTACTTC
d_gene: -; j_gene: TRBJ1-3; v_gene: TRBV5-1; abundance: few; CDR3aa: CASSLVFQGGGNTIYF; CDR3nt: TGCGCCAGCAGCTTGGTATTCCAGGGAGGCGGAAACACCATATATTTT
d_gene: -; j_gene: TRBJ2-3; v_gene: TRBV7-2; abundance: few; CDR3aa: CASSSTGGYTQYF; CDR3nt: TGTGCCAGCAGCTCCACGGGGGGCTATACGCAGTATTTT
d_gene: -; j_gene: TRBJ1-6; v_gene: TRBV5-1; abundance: -; CDR3aa: CASGRESSYNSPLHF; CDR3nt: TGCGCCAGTGGCAGGGAGAGCTCCTATAATTCACCCCTCCACTTT
d_gene: -; j_gene: TRBJ2-2; v_gene: TRBV20-1; abundance: many; CDR3aa: CSGHYANTGELFF; CDR3nt: TGCAGTGGTCATTACGCGAACACCGGGGAGCTGTTTTTT
d_gene: -; j_gene: TRBJ2-1; v_gene: TRBV25-1; abundance: -; CDR3aa: CASSESGRYNEQFF; CDR3nt: TGCGCCAGCAGTGAGTCAGGACGCTACAATGAGCAGTTCTTC
d_gene: -; j_gene: TRBJ1-1; v_gene: TRBV10-3; abundance: few; CDR3aa: CAIGSGGGNTEAFF; CDR3nt: TGTGCCATCGGGTCCGGGGGGGGGAACACTGAAGCTTTCTTT
d_gene: -; j_gene: TRBJ2-1; v_gene: TRBV5-1; abundance: few; CDR3aa: CASSFNRAAEQFF; CDR3nt: TGCGCCAGCAGCTTCAACAGGGCCGCTGAGCAGTTCTTC